These 5 T cell receptor beta chains were all obtained from the same sample, sequenced in a study of cytomegalovirus exposure and HLA in healthy donors. 13 Jbeta primers and 60 Vbeta primers were used for the PCR. Clones were read by immunoSEQ multiplex PCR, and TCRdb kept only the in-frame ones, dropping some. This table holds roughly 55,000 clones, about three quarters found once. The sample was PBMCs. The receptors here all came from a female donor in good health and CMV-seronegative.

This clone is a singleton in its sample. The rearrangement uses TRBV29-1 and TRBJ2-1; 11 bases are shared with TRBD2. This CDR3 contains 16 residues. V was clipped by 4 bases and J by 8 bases; unmatched bases: 13. Germline-derived CDR1 and CDR2 are SQVTM and ANQGSEA. CDR3 nucleotide sequence: TGCAGCGTTGCAAGGGCCCTAGCGGGAGGTTTGGATGAGCAGTTCTTC. Amino acids: CSVARALAGGLDEQFF.

The J gene is TRBJ2-3, the V gene TRBV19; 9 bases map to TRBD2. Germline CDR1 and CDR2: LNHDA and SQIVND (reference sequence). The CDR3 has 15 amino acids. Trimming took 4 bases from V and 3 from J; bases not matched to a gene: 5. CDR3 amino acids: CASSKGSGRTDTQYF. For the CDR3, the DNA is TGTGCCAGTAGTAAGGGCAGCGGGAGGACAGATACGCAGTATTTT.

V and J are TRBV30 and TRBJ2-1; 11 nucleotides line up with TRBD2. Germline V gene sequence: CDR1 GTSNPN, CDR2 SVGIG (reference sequence). This CDR3 spans 18 amino acids. Trimming cost V 2 bases and J 4 bases; bases outside gene matches: 13. In nucleotides, the CDR3 is TGTGCCTGGAGTCTGGGACTAGCGGTCCCCCTTAATTACAATGAGCAGTTCTTC. This codes for CAWSLGLAVPLNYNEQFF.

This clone has more than one count but fewer than ten. The chain is built from TRBV6-1 and TRBJ1-4; tentatively, D is TRBD1 (5 bases). The V gene lost 1 base and the J gene lost 7 bases, with 13 bases spanning the gap. The CDR3 extends over 15 amino acids. The germline V gene encodes CDR1 MNHNS and CDR2 SASEGT. CDR3: CASSEGGQGGEKLFF. The CDR3 DNA reads TGTGCCAGCAGTGAAGGGGGCCAGGGCGGTGAAAAACTGTTTTTT.

This chain connects TRBV7-8 to TRBJ2-1; D gene uncertain. Per the germline V gene, CDR1 is SGHVS and CDR2 is FQNEAQ. Trimming stripped 2 bases from V and 7 bases from J, with 12 bases between. The CDR3 is made up of 14 amino acids. DNA for the CDR3: TGTGCCAGCAGCTTAAAATTGGGCAGTAATGAGCAGTTCTTC. It translates to CASSLKLGSNEQFF.